Sample share makes the clone carrying this T cell receptor (beta chain) medium-sized. Antigen unknown. The team produced cDNA through 5'RACE using 10-nucleotide random UMIs. Over 160 million TCR-beta sequences from 15-18 subjects were obtained in each sequencing run. TCRdb used MiXCR to reprocess the 5' RACE reads, holding one entry per CDR3 protein. The data hold about 30,000 distinct CDR3 sequences, with 5.5% to 7% observed a single time. The entry originates in a study of neurological immune-mediated disorders. Study results and caveats: No CDR3 amino acid sequences were shared by expanded clones across subjects, suggesting private repertoires in all groups.

CDR1 is SGHRS, CDR2 YFSETQ, per germline. V lost 3 bases, J lost 0 bases, and 9 bases lay in between. CDR3 size: 15 residues. CD4+ or CD8+ T cells at a count of 1 million served as input for the sorted libraries. The chain carries TRBV5-1 and TRBJ2-2, with D perhaps being TRBD1 or TRBD2 (6 bases each). The sequenced sample consisted of CD4+ T cells from blood. This TCR was recovered from a woman between 50 and 59 years old in good health. CDR3 region: CASSSRGPNTGELFF. As DNA, the CDR3 is TGCGCCAGCAGCTCTCGGGGGCCGAACACCGGGGAGCTGTTTTTT.